The entry below describes one T cell receptor (beta chain). Its cognate antigen is unknown. 60 Vbeta and 13 Jbeta primers were used in PCR. Sequenced by immunoSEQ multiplex PCR; TCRdb stores in-frame clones only, minus some. The data hold roughly 170,000 clones, with roughly four fifths observed a single time. These data come from a study of cytomegalovirus exposure and HLA in healthy donors. Broader study findings: A later analysis reportedly identified an Asian-associated ancestry cluster as carrying fewer N-insertions than the approximately 730-donor mean. Per a later analysis, HLA-associated TCR beta chains showed more clonal expansion than other, equally common TCR beta chains. Sequencing likely produced, as an artifact, a cluster of highly shared sequence variants. Most CMV-associated TCR beta chains were later found to appear HLA-restricted.

The TCR sequence derives from a man between 18 and 35 years old in good health and CMV-seronegative. Source material: PBMCs.

This CDR3 reads CASSPRLADHTDTQYF. The CDR3 DNA sequence: TGTGCCAGCAGCCCTAGACTAGCGGACCACACAGATACGCAGTATTTT. The chain recombines TRBV11-2 with TRBJ2-3, with 9 bases identical to TRBD2. Germline V gives CDR1 SGHAT, CDR2 FQNNGV. CDR3 length equals 16 residues. V dropped 5 bases and J dropped 2; count of bases not matched to a gene: 8.